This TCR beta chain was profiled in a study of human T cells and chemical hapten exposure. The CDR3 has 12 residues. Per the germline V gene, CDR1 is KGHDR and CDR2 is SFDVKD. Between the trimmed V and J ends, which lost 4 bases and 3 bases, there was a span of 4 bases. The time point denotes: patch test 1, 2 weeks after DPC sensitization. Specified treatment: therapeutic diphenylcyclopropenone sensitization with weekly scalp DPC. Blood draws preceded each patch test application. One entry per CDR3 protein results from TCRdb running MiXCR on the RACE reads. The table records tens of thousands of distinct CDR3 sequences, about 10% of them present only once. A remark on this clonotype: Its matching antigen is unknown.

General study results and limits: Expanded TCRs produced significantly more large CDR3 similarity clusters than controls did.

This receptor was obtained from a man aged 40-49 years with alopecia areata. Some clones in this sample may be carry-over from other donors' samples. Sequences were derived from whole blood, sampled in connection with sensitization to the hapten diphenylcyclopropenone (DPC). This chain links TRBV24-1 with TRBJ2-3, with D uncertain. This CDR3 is CATSETTDTQYF. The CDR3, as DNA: TGTGCCACCAGTGAAACGACAGATACGCAGTATTTT.